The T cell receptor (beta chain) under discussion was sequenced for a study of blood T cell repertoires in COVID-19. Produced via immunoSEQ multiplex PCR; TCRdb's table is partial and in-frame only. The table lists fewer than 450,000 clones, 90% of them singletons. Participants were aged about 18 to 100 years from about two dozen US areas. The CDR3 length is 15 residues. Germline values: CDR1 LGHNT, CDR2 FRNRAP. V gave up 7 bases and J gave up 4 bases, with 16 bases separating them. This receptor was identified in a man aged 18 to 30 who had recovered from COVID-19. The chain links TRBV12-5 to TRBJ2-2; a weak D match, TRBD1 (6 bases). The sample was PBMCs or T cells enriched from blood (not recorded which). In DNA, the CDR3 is TGTGCTAGTGCCCCCAGGGGCGGCGGCACCGGGGAGCTGTTTTTT. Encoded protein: CASAPRGGGTGELFF.